The clone carrying this T cell receptor beta chain was observed a few times. The data are from a study of technical replicates of blood from several donors. Losses at the gene ends were 6 bases for V and 1 base for J; bases not matched to a gene: 4. CDR1 and CDR2 (germline): MNHNY, SVGAGI (reference sequence). The CDR3 length is 14 residues. Here immunoSEQ multiplex PCR was the method, and the copy in TCRdb shows in-frame clones only, minus some. Of around 67,000 clones in the sample, 92% were seen once. This TCR derives from a human donor in good health. Sequencing input: T cells isolated from PBMCs. The genes are TRBV6-6 and TRBJ2-5, with TRBD1 matching over 8 bases. CDR3: CASSYGQGQETQYF. The CDR3 DNA is TGTGCCAGCAGCTATGGACAGGGCCAAGAGACCCAGTACTTC.